These 7 T cell receptor beta chains came from one sample sequenced in a study of blood T cell repertoires in COVID-19. The assay was immunoSEQ multiplex PCR, and TCRdb's table has in-frame clones only and misses some. The sample holds some 14,000 clones, under 95% seen once. The specimen was peripheral blood. The receptor source for this set is a human donor in a cohort sampled during active COVID-19.

The chain couples TRBV2 to TRBJ1-5, with D tentatively TRBD1 (5 bases). Germline CDR1 and CDR2: SNHLY and FYNNEI. Trimming pared 7 bases from V and 3 bases from J, leaving 13 bases between. The CDR3 length is 14 residues. The CDR3 protein is CASKREGLNQPQHF. For the CDR3, the DNA is TGTGCCAGCAAGAGGGAGGGGCTCAATCAGCCCCAGCATTTT.

This chain uses TRBV19 with TRBJ2-3, with TRBD2 identical over 11 bases. Trimming at V came to 4 bases and at J to 7 bases, leaving 10 bases not matched to a gene. The germline V gene encodes CDR1 LNHDA and CDR2 SQIVND (reference sequence). There are 16 residues in the CDR3. CDR3 in DNA: TGTGCCAGTAGTAAGACTAGCGGGATGGTTGGAAATACGCAGTATTTT. This translates into CASSKTSGMVGNTQYF.

This clone showed up just once. The chain links TRBV4-2 to TRBJ1-5; weak D call: TRBD1 (5 bases). Trimming pared 0 bases from V and 6 bases from J, leaving 18 bases between. This CDR3 is built from 17 residues. Germline V gene data show CDR1 as LGHNA and CDR2 as YNFKEQ. The CDR3: CASSQDTSPGVGQPQHF. DNA of the CDR3: TGTGCCAGCAGCCAAGATACGAGTCCGGGGGTTGGTCAGCCCCAGCATTTT.

The chain combines TRBV5-1 with TRBJ2-7; 8 bases are shared with TRBD1. Germline CDR1 and CDR2: SGHRS and YFSETQ. This CDR3 region has 13 residues. The trim removed 5 bases at V and 5 bases at J, leaving 6 bases unmatched. The CDR3 loop reads CASRVDRVNEQYF. CDR3 nucleotide sequence: TGCGCCAGCAGAGTGGACAGGGTAAACGAGCAGTACTTC.

The V gene is TRBV13, the J gene TRBJ2-7; 10 bases fit TRBD1. Germline loops: CDR1 PRHDT, CDR2 FYEKMQ (reference sequence). V lost 8 bases, J lost 5 bases, and 12 bases stayed unmatched. This CDR3 is 15 amino acids long. In DNA, the CDR3 is TGTGCCAGCGTCGTGACTGGGACAGGGGACAACGAGCAGTACTTC. It yields the protein CASVVTGTGDNEQYF.

The CDR3 sequence: CARHGTSGSNEQFF. The CDR3 DNA is TGTGCCAGGCACGGGACTAGCGGGAGTAATGAGCAGTTCTTC. The chain uses TRBV19 and TRBJ2-1; TRBD2 aligns across 14 bases. From germline, CDR1 is LNHDA and CDR2 SQIVND (reference sequence). There are 14 residues in the CDR3. V was pared by 9 bases and J by 7 bases, with 5 bases of the junction left unmatched.

CDR3 sequence reads: CASSLQGGAEAFF. In nucleotides, the CDR3 is TGTGCCAGCAGTTTACAGGGAGGGGCTGAAGCTTTCTTT. J is TRBJ1-1 and V is TRBV27, with D possibly being TRBD1 (5 bases). This CDR3 has 13 amino acids. Trimming shortened V by 2 bases and J by 6 bases, and 10 bases separated the two germline ends. Looked up from germline, CDR1 is MNHEY and CDR2 is SMNVEV (reference sequence).